Listed here is a single TCR beta chain. This clonotype was seen more than once but under ten times. What antigen it recognizes has not been identified. One base away there is no much larger clone; base qualities are not given. These data are taken from a study of blood T cells in healthy people across ages (dated by TCRdb to 2015 to 2017). At the level of the whole study: In model experiments, template switching captured roughly one uniquely barcoded TCR beta cDNA molecule for every two T cells. To track age-related changes in TCR beta repertoire diversity, the study relied on deep sequencing normalized with unique cDNA molecular identifiers. Four age groups were formed from the donors: young (average 16 years), middle-aged (around 37), aged (roughly 58) and long-lived (roughly 81). The study analyzed two additional independent replicas of 1 million unique cDNA reads from the same blood draw for two donors, one aged 18 to 29 and one aged 80 or older.

Overall study results and their limits: Observed TCR beta diversity per million T cells fell roughly linearly with age, and a significant reduction was already apparent by age approximately 41. Estimates of total diversity from one million sequenced T cells were regarded as lower bounds and underestimates. A strong correlation was found between observed TCR beta diversity and the percentage of naive T cells measured by flow cytometry. Compared with the aged group, the long-lived group had more naive CD4+ T cells, fewer expanded clones and increased TCR diversity, suggesting age selection. The CMV infection status of donors was not known, potentially confounding age-related changes in expanded clonotypes. Since profiling was done on bulk unsorted PBMCs, naive and antigen-experienced compartments could not be conclusively compared.

Library preparation employed 5' RACE. The instrument was an Illumina HiSeq 2500. The second PCR ran for about 6 to 11 cycles and used a J-beta primer mix along with a sample-barcoded 5' primer. A unique molecular identifier was introduced onto each TCR beta cDNA molecule by a template-switch 5' adaptor carrying 12 random nucleotides. Each sample yielded at least 2.5 million CDR3-containing paired-end reads. The Mint cDNA synthesis kit, primed by a TRBC-specific oligonucleotide, was used to synthesize first-strand cDNA from all RNA. Following uracil-DNA glycosylase treatment, a first 18-cycle PCR with universal primers M1SS and BC2_uni_R was performed on all cDNA. Regarding the original processing steps: For normalization, 1 million high-quality reads were randomly selected from each sample, with every read carrying a distinct molecular identifier. Instead of being binned into consensus sequences, reads that shared molecular identifiers were thrown out. CDR3 identification, clonotype clustering and error correction used MiTCR with a Q25 quality threshold and the strictest error-elimination algorithm. A nonparametric unseen species model with Euler transformation was used to estimate a lower bound on total TCR beta diversity. Using fastp trimming at Q25 and MiXCR clonotype assembly, TCRdb reanalyzed the public sequencing data and kept in-frame beta chains. One record per CDR3 amino acid sequence lists the most common genes and DNA. The V and J calls were determined by TCRdb, not by the authors. The sample data list around 1,000,000 distinct CDR3 sequences, and under 30% of these were observed just once. 0.75% of the sample lies in the top ten.

The donors were about 40 Caucasian individuals from Russia, aged roughly 6 to 90 years, who were systemically healthy. Each donor gave 8 to 10 milliliters of peripheral blood, drawn into EDTA-treated Vacutainer tubes. Ficoll-Paque density-gradient centrifugation was used to isolate PBMCs, with at least 7 million per sample. Trizol reagent was used to extract total RNA from PBMCs, with at least 5.5 micrograms per sample. For every donor, flow cytometry on a PBMC aliquot measured the percentage of naive CD45RAhigh/CD27high T cells. Its CDR3 holds 14 amino acids, cysteine through phenylalanine. Only the CDR3 DNA stays, 42 bases, in frame from base 1. The germline V gene sets CDR1 to SGHAT and CDR2 to FQNNGV. At the junction V is shortened by 5 bases and J by 2 bases; bases outside the gene matches: 5. Another study also made use of these data, one on T cells of mothers and their children. As that second paper reports: Nine systemically healthy Caucasian individuals served as donors, namely three mothers together with their six children. cDNA synthesis used all of the extracted RNA, with roughly 1.5 ug of RNA in each 15 ul reaction. In the second PCR, the M1S primer added sample barcodes and 2-4 random nucleotides. Over 9.5 million TCR beta CDR3 reads were obtained for each mother, and millions of reads were obtained for each child. TCR recombination output is similarly shaped by thymic selection in related and unrelated pairs, with a minor effect exerted by inherited differences. Normalized repertoire overlap in related mother-child pairs was always slightly higher than in unrelated mother-child pairs, but the difference was never significant. Persistent microchimeric T cell clones were not detected, at a sensitivity of approximately 100 clones per million clonotypes. Deep NGS was used in the study to compare the TCR beta repertoires of mothers and children and to look for features that separate related mother-child pairs from unrelated individuals. Mothers averaged 40 +/- 4 years of age and children averaged about 10 +/- 4 years. After adapters were ligated using NEBNext reagents, the libraries underwent 100+100 nt paired-end sequencing on an Illumina HiSeq 2000. Mother and child libraries were prepared a month apart and sequenced in separate runs to prevent cross-contamination. Between roughly 450,000 and 2,200,000 distinct TCR beta clonotypes were identified per donor. Naive TCR beta clonotypes were estimated from low-frequency clonotypes matched to each donor's FACS-determined naive share, without sorting.

The V and J segments used are TRBV11-2 and TRBJ1-2; 7 bases in between match TRBD1. Sample: blood. The receptor comes from a girl aged 2-10 years in good health. The encoded CDR3 is CASSAQTGNYGYTF. The sequence in DNA is TGTGCCAGCAGCGCCCAGACAGGGAACTATGGCTACACCTTC.